This T cell receptor beta chain came from a study of cytomegalovirus exposure and HLA in healthy donors. Study-wide results and limits: Later genetic work tied a missense DCLRE1C variant to beta-chain V and J trimming.

The CDR3 consists of 14 residues. Trimming took off 4 bases at V and 1 base at J, with 8 bases between the two ends. Germline loops: CDR1 SGHTA, CDR2 FQGNSA. The PCR employed 60 Vbeta primers together with 13 Jbeta primers. Measured with immunoSEQ multiplex PCR; TCRdb has only the in-frame clones, and not every one. The record lists 40,000 or so clones, of which the ten most abundant hold more than 3%. With respect to this clone: The antigen remains undetermined.

This receptor was obtained from a woman between 25 and 40 years old in good health and CMV-seropositive. Sample: PBMCs. The J gene is TRBJ1-5, the V gene TRBV7-2; D call uncertain. For the CDR3, the DNA is TGTGCCAGCAGCTCCATCGGGAGCAATCAGCCCCAGCATTTT. This codes for CASSSIGSNQPQHF.